These 30 T cell receptor beta chains were all obtained from the same sample, sequenced in a study of blood T cell repertoires in COVID-19. Method: immunoSEQ multiplex PCR; TCRdb's copy keeps in-frame clones and lacks some. Among 200,000 to 250,000 clones, 70% to 90% were seen once, and the ten largest hold 3.5% to 5.5%. What was sequenced was PBMCs or T cells enriched from blood (not recorded which). These receptors originate from a woman aged 25 to 45 who had been exposed to COVID-19.

The V call is TRBV12-3 or TRBV12-4, the J call TRBJ1-4; 7 bases match TRBD1. The V gene end was trimmed by 6 bases and the J gene end by 12 bases; junction bases not matched to a gene: 4. The CDR3 spans 11 residues. The CDR3 region has the DNA TGTGCCAGCAGAGCCCAGGGGGAACTGTTTTTT. As protein: CASRAQGELFF.

The rearrangement joins TRBV5-1 to TRBJ2-3; no clear D gene. Trimming cost V 2 bases and J 0 bases, with 7 bases left between them. Looked up from germline, CDR1 is SGHRS and CDR2 is YFSETQ. The CDR3 loop spans 14 amino acids. CDR3 DNA: TGCGCCAGCAGCTTTCCGACTAGCACAGATACGCAGTATTTT. It translates to CASSFPTSTDTQYF.

V and J are TRBV28 and TRBJ1-1, with a tentative D call TRBD1 (5 bases). V was clipped by 6 bases and J by 10 bases, with 18 bases between them. Germline V gives CDR1 MDHEN, CDR2 SYDVKM. CDR3 size: 13 residues. CDR3 nucleotides: TGTGCCAGCAGCGACCTAGGGGTAAGCCCAGCTTTCTTT. As protein: CASSDLGVSPAFF. Drawing the rest from reference TRBV28 and TRBJ1-1, the complete variable domain is DVKVTQSSRYLVKRTGEKVFLECVQDMDHENMFWYRQDPGLGLRLIYFSYDVKMKEKGDIPEGYSVSREKKERFSLILESASTNQTSMYLCASSDLGVSPAFFGQGTRLTVV.

CDR3 nucleotide sequence: TGTGCCAGCAGTGAAGGGACAGGTTCATACTACGAGCAGTACTTC. It is translated as CASSEGTGSYYEQYF. V usage is TRBV6-1 and J usage is TRBJ2-7, with TRBD1 matching over 7 bases. CDR3 length: 15 residues. The germline V gene encodes CDR1 MNHNS and CDR2 SASEGT. Trimming took 1 base from V and 3 from J; bases not matched to a gene: 6.

The chain combines TRBV7-9 with TRBJ2-2, with 8 nucleotides matching TRBD2. Germline values: CDR1 SEHNR, CDR2 FQNEAQ (reference sequence). With V trimmed by 5 bases and J by 4 bases, 9 bases remained unmatched. The CDR3 has 16 amino acids. CDR3 loop: CASSNAGGAGTGELFF. The CDR3 region has the DNA TGTGCCAGCAGCAACGCCGGGGGGGCCGGCACCGGGGAGCTGTTTTTT.

The chain joins TRBV27 to TRBJ1-2; 11 bases are shared with TRBD1. CDR3 length equals 15 residues. The V segment lost 6 bases and the J segment 2 bases; nucleotides outside the gene matches: 5. The germline V gene has CDR1 MNHEY and CDR2 SMNVEV (reference sequence). The CDR3 loop reads CASSGTGGINYGYTF. The CDR3 DNA follows: TGTGCCAGCAGCGGGACAGGGGGTATCAACTATGGCTACACCTTC.

This chain joins TRBV7-2 and TRBJ1-2; 8 bases fit TRBD1. CDR1 and CDR2 from the germline V gene are SGHTA and FQGNSA. CDR3 length equals 16 residues. Trimming removed 0 bases from V and 3 bases from J; junction bases left unmatched: 6. CDR3 in DNA: TGTGCCAGCAGCTTAGCCCTGACAGGGGCCTACTATGGCTACACCTTC. Protein: CASSLALTGAYYGYTF. Complete variable domain (other parts from reference TRBV7-2 and TRBJ1-2): GAGVSQSPSNKVTEKGKDVELRCDPISGHTALYWYRQSLGQGLEFLIYFQGNSAPDKSGLPSDRFSAERTGGSVSTLTIQRTQQEDSAVYLCASSLALTGAYYGYTFGSGTRLTVV.

The table lists this clone with a count of one. The chain combines TRBV19 with TRBJ1-3; the D gene is possibly TRBD1 (5 bases). This CDR3 has 16 amino acids. CDR1 is LNHDA and CDR2 is SQIVND in the germline V gene (reference sequence). The V and J ends lost 5 bases and 0 bases respectively, with 14 bases between them. The CDR3 sequence is CASSGSGGGSGNTIYF. The CDR3 bases are TGTGCCAGTAGTGGATCGGGGGGAGGCTCTGGAAACACCATATATTTT.

V is TRBV2 and J is TRBJ1-2; a possible D gene is TRBD1 (5 bases). Trimming stripped 7 bases from V and 12 bases from J, with 18 bases between. The CDR3 consists of 12 residues. Germline loops: CDR1 SNHLY, CDR2 FYNNEI. The CDR3 DNA sequence: TGTGCCAGCACCCCCGGGGAGGGGATTGACACCTTC. Amino acid sequence: CASTPGEGIDTF.

This clone showed up just a few times. DNA for the CDR3: TGTGCCAGCAGTTTCGGGGGGGAGACTGAAGCTTTCTTT. It specifies CASSFGGETEAFF. The chain employs TRBV12-3 or TRBV12-4 and TRBJ1-1, with a weak D call TRBD1 (5 bases). This CDR3 is built from 13 residues. Trimming shortened V by 3 bases and J by 5 bases, and 10 bases separated the two germline ends.

The chain uses TRBV2 and TRBJ1-5; TRBD1 aligns across 9 bases. V shed 5 bases and J 2 bases; nucleotides not matched to a gene: 4. This CDR3 spans 15 amino acids. Germline-derived CDR1 and CDR2 are SNHLY and FYNNEI. The CDR3 nucleotides read TGTGCCAGCAGTCGGACAGGGGCGGGCAATCAGCCCCAGCATTTT. This encodes CASSRTGAGNQPQHF.

This clone was detected once. The V gene is TRBV12-3 or TRBV12-4, the J gene TRBJ1-1; D remains unclear. V was trimmed by 5 bases and J by 4 bases, leaving 11 bases between them. CDR3 length: 13 amino acids. The chain's CDR3 is CASSTSVATEAFF. Written as DNA, the CDR3 is TGTGCCAGCAGTACCTCAGTGGCCACTGAAGCTTTCTTT.

V usage is TRBV2 and J usage is TRBJ1-4; 8 bases fit TRBD1. With 6 bases clipped from V and 8 bases from J, the junction kept 11 bases outside the gene matches. The germline V gene has CDR1 SNHLY and CDR2 FYNNEI. There are 15 residues in the CDR3. The CDR3 DNA reads as TGTGCCAGCAGCGACCCGACAGGGGTGAAGGAAAAACTGTTTTTT. Its protein product is CASSDPTGVKEKLFF.

This clone was detected only a few times. CDR3 loop: CATSDRRGQGNQPQHF. The CDR3 nucleotides are TGTGCCACCAGTGATCGGCGGGGGCAGGGTAATCAGCCCCAGCATTTT. The V call is TRBV24-1, the J call TRBJ1-5, with D possibly TRBD1 on 6 matching bases. V was pared by 3 bases and J by 4 bases, with 15 bases between. This CDR3 has 16 residues. Germline loops: CDR1 KGHDR, CDR2 SFDVKD.

This clone was seen a few times. The chain is built from TRBV24-1 and TRBJ1-2, with D possibly TRBD1 on 5 matching bases. This CDR3 comprises 16 residues. V lost 2 bases to trimming and J lost 8 bases, with 20 bases between them. Germline V lookup: CDR1 KGHDR, CDR2 SFDVKD. CDR3 sequence (DNA): TGTGCCACCAGTGATTCGGGGGTCGAGGGCGGTGGCGGCTACACCTTC. This codes for CATSDSGVEGGGGYTF.

The chain uses TRBV24-1 and TRBJ2-1, with 9 bases lining up with TRBD1. Germline trimming cut 4 bases from V and 2 bases from J; bases unmatched to any gene: 5. Germline CDR1 reads KGHDR; CDR2 reads SFDVKD. The CDR3 is made up of 16 amino acids. Here the CDR3 DNA reads TGTGCCACCAGTGACCCGACAGGGGGTGCCTACAATGAGCAGTTCTTC. Encoded protein: CATSDPTGGAYNEQFF.

This sequence joins TRBV4-2 and TRBJ2-5; TRBD2 agrees at 7 bases. The CDR3 totals 15 residues. Germline trimming cut 5 bases from V and 2 bases from J; bases unmatched to any gene: 8. Germline V gives CDR1 LGHNA, CDR2 YNFKEQ. The CDR3 DNA follows: TGTGCCAGCAGCGTCAAGGGCGGGAGTCAAGAGACCCAGTACTTC. Protein: CASSVKGGSQETQYF.

This clone is a singleton in its sample. The chain is built from TRBV5-1 and TRBJ2-2; the match to TRBD1 covers 9 bases. Germline CDR1 reads SGHRS; CDR2 reads YFSETQ. The CDR3 has 15 residues. The V gene end was trimmed by 7 bases and the J gene end by 4 bases; junction bases not matched to a gene: 8. The CDR3 DNA reads TGCGCCAGCCGTCTCCGGGGACAGGGCACCGGGGAGCTGTTTTTT. Encoded protein: CASRLRGQGTGELFF. The whole variable domain, remainder taken from reference TRBV5-1 and TRBJ2-2, is KAGVTQTPRYLIKTRGQQVTLSCSPISGHRSVSWYQQTPGQGLQFLFEYFSETQRNKGNFPGRFSGRQFSNSRSEMNVSTLELGDSALYLCASRLRGQGTGELFFGEGSRLTVL.

The chain couples TRBV10-3 to TRBJ1-3; D unresolved. This CDR3 spans 15 amino acids. The germline gives CDR1 ENHRY, CDR2 SYGVKD. V lost 4 bases to trimming and J lost 0 bases, with 10 bases between them. CDR3 nucleotide sequence: TGTGCCATCAGTGCTGGCGGTAACTCTGGAAACACCATATATTTT. Translation gives CAISAGGNSGNTIYF.

V and J are TRBV7-3 and TRBJ1-4; 8 bases map to TRBD1. This CDR3 has 19 residues. With 7 bases clipped from V and 10 bases from J, the junction kept 26 bases outside the gene matches. CDR1 and CDR2 from the germline V gene are SGHTA and FQGTGA. CDR3 coding DNA: TGTGCCAGCATCCTAACAGGGGGATGTGTTAAGAAGAGAGTTGGAAAACTGTTTTTT. This gives the protein CASILTGGCVKKRVGKLFF. The whole variable domain, remainder taken from reference TRBV7-3 and TRBJ1-4, is GAGVSQTPSNKVTEKGKYVELRCDPISGHTALYWYRQSLGQGPEFLIYFQGTGAADDSGLPNDRFFAVRPEGSVSTLKIQRTERGDSAVYLCASILTGGCVKKRVGKLFFGSGTQLSVL.

The CDR3 here is CATSGPGTGRGYTF. As DNA, the CDR3 is TGTGCCACCAGTGGCCCCGGGACAGGGCGCGGCTACACCTTC. The chain couples TRBV24-1 to TRBJ1-2; 9 nucleotides align to TRBD1. This CDR3 contains 14 residues. Trimming took 5 bases from V and 8 from J; bases not matched to a gene: 8. Germline V gene sequence: CDR1 KGHDR, CDR2 SFDVKD.

The chain uses TRBV3-1 (or the pseudogene TRBV3-2) and TRBJ1-2, with 9 bases identical to TRBD1. Unmatched junction bases numbered 9, after V lost 4 bases and J lost 6 bases. This CDR3 region has 15 residues. Germline values: CDR1 LGHDT, CDR2 YNNKEL (reference sequence). This chain's CDR3 is CASSRAGTGSNGYTF. The CDR3 DNA follows: TGTGCCAGCAGCCGAGCCGGGACAGGGTCTAATGGCTACACCTTC.

The chain has TRBV2 and TRBJ1-5; 8 bases fit TRBD1. CDR1 is SNHLY, CDR2 FYNNEI, per germline. After removal of 6 bases from V and 7 bases from J, the junction contained 11 bases not matched to a gene. CDR3 length: 15 residues. As DNA, the CDR3 is TGTGCCAGCAGCCAAGCGGCACAGGGGGGACAGCCCCAGCATTTT. It encodes CASSQAAQGGQPQHF.

The chain combines TRBV5-1 with TRBJ1-3, with 11 bases matching TRBD1. The CDR3 extends over 17 amino acids. Trimming took 7 bases from V and 1 from J; bases not matched to a gene: 10. The germline V gene encodes CDR1 SGHRS and CDR2 YFSETQ. CDR3 protein: CASSPDRGRRSGNTIYF. The CDR3, as DNA: TGCGCCAGCTCACCGGACAGGGGGCGAAGATCTGGAAACACCATATATTTT.

The V and J genes are TRBV28 and TRBJ1-2, with 7 bases that match TRBD1. Germline-derived CDR1 and CDR2 are MDHEN and SYDVKM. The CDR3 is 16 residues long. V lost 11 bases to trimming and J lost 0 bases; unmatched junction nucleotides: 15. CDR3 residues: CALQYRGPYSNYGYTF. CDR3 DNA: TGTGCCCTTCAGTACAGGGGCCCGTATTCTAACTATGGCTACACCTTC.

The CDR3 sequence is CASSLSSGLLAKNIQYF. The DNA of the CDR3 is TGTGCCAGCAGTTTATCGAGTGGGCTCTTAGCCAAAAACATTCAGTACTTC. The rearrangement joins TRBV27 to TRBJ2-4; the D is unclear. This CDR3 spans 17 amino acids. The germline V and J ends were trimmed by 0 bases and 0 bases, with 12 bases remaining between them. Germline-derived CDR1 and CDR2 are MNHEY and SMNVEV (reference sequence).

V usage is TRBV7-2 and J usage is TRBJ1-5; D perhaps matches TRBD1 (6 bases). Germline CDR1 reads SGHTA; CDR2 reads FQGNSA. CDR3 length: 17 amino acids. The V and J ends lost 1 base and 1 base respectively, with 14 bases between them. CDR3 sequence (DNA): TGTGCCAGCAGCTTAGGTACAGGGATTACGAGCAATCAGCCCCAGCATTTT. It yields the protein CASSLGTGITSNQPQHF.

The chain combines TRBV3-1 (or the pseudogene TRBV3-2) with TRBJ2-3; 8 positions match TRBD2. CDR1 and CDR2 from the germline V gene are LGHDT and YNNKEL (reference sequence). The CDR3 length is 16 residues. With V trimmed by 1 base and J by 4 bases, 7 bases remained unmatched. CDR3 protein: CASSQARGGNSDTQYF. The CDR3 bases are TGTGCCAGCAGCCAAGCCCGGGGGGGCAATTCAGATACGCAGTATTTT.

The rearrangement links TRBV3-1 (or the pseudogene TRBV3-2) to TRBJ1-5; TRBD1 might be the D (6 bases). The V end lost 4 bases, the J end lost 5 bases, and 9 bases lay between the germline ends. Germline CDR1 and CDR2: LGHDT and YNNKEL (reference sequence). This CDR3 contains 13 residues. In DNA, the CDR3 is TGTGCCAGCAGCCGCCGGACAGATCAGCCCCAGCATTTT. This encodes CASSRRTDQPQHF.

The gene calls are TRBV7-9 and TRBJ2-2, with a weak D call TRBD2 (6 bases). This CDR3 is 16 amino acids long. CDR1 and CDR2 from the germline V gene are SEHNR and FQNEAQ (reference sequence). V was pared by 3 bases and J by 4 bases, with 15 bases between. This CDR3 is CASSFHATGGTGELFF. The CDR3 region has the DNA TGTGCCAGCAGCTTCCACGCCACCGGGGGCACCGGGGAGCTGTTTTTT.